This is a list of T cell receptor beta chains from one sample in a study of regulatory T cells in long-lasting Graves disease. MiXCR, applied by TCRdb to the multiplex PCR reads, yields one record per CDR3 protein. The sample carries roughly 260,000 distinct CDR3 sequences, more than 15% recorded once. Another study also made use of these data, one on T cells in Graves' hyperthyroidism and ophthalmopathy.

The input for sequencing was peripheral blood mononuclear cells (PBMCs), taken at new diagnosis, from a patient treated with antithyroid drugs. The receptor set was obtained from a woman younger than 45 with Graves disease. Both conserved end residues are part of each CDR3. Each record gives: J gene, D gene, clone size, V gene, CDR3 DNA, CDR3 protein. D genes are given only for firm matches. Part of the rows lack a size; the others show once, few, many or a class for expanded clones.

TRBJ2-1 | TRBD2 | many | TRBV7-9 | TGTGCCAGCAGCGAAAGCGGGGGGGCCTCCGATGAGCAGTTCTTC | CASSESGGASDEQFF
TRBJ2-3 | NA | many | TRBV14 | TGTGCCAGCAGCGAGACTGGGGGGCAGTCAGATACGCAGTATTTT | CASSETGGQSDTQYF
TRBJ1-5 | NA | many | TRBV19 | TGTGCCAGTAGTCCGCCAACGCTCAATCAGCCCCAGCATTTT | CASSPPTLNQPQHF
TRBJ2-1 | NA | many | TRBV3-1 | TGTGCCAGCAGCCAGGAGGGGGCCCCTGGTGAGCAGTTCTTC | CASSQEGAPGEQFF
TRBJ1-5 | TRBD1 | many | TRBV7-2 | TGTGCCAGCAGCTCCTCCGGGACAGGGGGCGCGGTTAGCAATCAGCCCCAGCATTTT | CASSSSGTGGAVSNQPQHF
TRBJ1-1 | NA | many | TRBV9 | TGTGCCAGCAGCTTTTACAGGGAAGGCTCTGAAGCTTTCTTT | CASSFYREGSEAFF
TRBJ1-6 | NA | many | TRBV2 | TGTGCCAGCGACGGAGGGAGGCGTCCCAATTCACCCCTCCACTTT | CASDGGRRPNSPLHF
TRBJ2-1 | NA | NA | TRBV24-1 | TGTGCCACCAGTGATCCCCGCTCCCGAAAGAATGAGCAGTTCTTC | CATSDPRSRKNEQFF
TRBJ2-7 | TRBD2 | many | TRBV20-1 | TGCAGTGCCCGGACTAGCGGGGGGTCCTACGAGCAGTACTTC | CSARTSGGSYEQYF
TRBJ1-3 | TRBD1 | many | TRBV7-2 | TGTGCCAGCAGCTTAGGGCCAGGGGGAGGGAACACCATATATTTT | CASSLGPGGGNTIYF
TRBJ2-7 | TRBD1 | many | TRBV18 | TGTGCCAGCTCCCAAGGACAGGACAGCTCCTACGAGCAGTACTTC | CASSQGQDSSYEQYF
TRBJ2-1 | NA | NA | TRBV9 | TGTGCCAGCAGCGCGTCCTTTGGTAGTGAGCAGTTCTTC | CASSASFGSEQFF
TRBJ2-1 | TRBD1 | NA | TRBV9 | TGTGCCAGCGGGACAGCGAACTACAATGAGCAGTTCTTC | CASGTANYNEQFF
TRBJ2-7 | TRBD1 | many | TRBV5-1 | TGCGCCAGCAGCTTGGCACAGGGGGCTGGTGAGCAGTACTTC | CASSLAQGAGEQYF
TRBJ2-6 | NA | NA | TRBV4-1 | TGCGCCAGCAGCCAACAACCCGGGGCCAACGTCCTGACTTTC | CASSQQPGANVLTF
TRBJ2-7 | NA | many | TRBV5-1 | TGCGCCAGCAGCTTACCGGGGACAACCTACGAGCAGTACTTC | CASSLPGTTYEQYF
TRBJ2-5 | TRBD1 | many | TRBV2 | TGTGCCAGCAGCCCGGGACAGAAAGAGACCCAGTACTTC | CASSPGQKETQYF
TRBJ2-1 | NA | NA | TRBV9 | TGTGCCAGCAGCGTAATGGGTGGACCCTCTGTGCAGTTCTTC | CASSVMGGPSVQFF
TRBJ2-1 | TRBD2 | many | TRBV14 | TGTGCCAGCAGCCGGACTAGCGGGGGGCCAGCGGGTGAGCAGTTCTTC | CASSRTSGGPAGEQFF
TRBJ1-5 | NA | many | TRBV18 | TGTGCCAGCTCACCTGGACAGACTAATCAGCCCCAGCATTTT | CASSPGQTNQPQHF
TRBJ1-1 | NA | medium-sized | TRBV18 | TGTGCCAGCAGCCAAGGCTCGAACACTGAAGCTTTCTTT | CASSQGSNTEAFF
TRBJ1-1 | NA | many | TRBV6-1 | TGTGCCAGCAGGATAGACGCGAACACTGAAGCTTTCTTT | CASRIDANTEAFF
TRBJ1-4 | TRBD1 | many | TRBV5-1 | TGCGCCAGCAGCTTGGGACAGGGGAAGTACGATGAAAAACTGTTTTTT | CASSLGQGKYDEKLFF